Listed below are T cell receptor beta chains from one sample, sequenced in a study of blood T cell repertoires in COVID-19. Measured with immunoSEQ multiplex PCR; TCRdb has only the in-frame clones, and not every one. The table has 150,000 to 200,000 clones, around nine tenths seen once. Sequencing was carried out using peripheral blood. These receptor sequences come from a woman aged 65 to 85 with COVID-19, enrolled during active disease. Each CDR3 is given without its conserved first and last residue. For some rows the clone size is stated as once, few or many, or as a class when expanded; others skip it.

length: 13
size: -
J: TRBJ2-5
V: TRBV7-6
CDR3: ASSGGLAGDGTQY

length: 13
size: once
J: TRBJ1-1
V: TRBV6-1
CDR3: ASSEGAGGVEEAF

length: 12
size: -
J: TRBJ2-1
V: TRBV19
CDR3: ASSMDLAGVEQF

length: 13
size: -
J: TRBJ2-3
V: TRBV3-1/TRBV3-2
CDR3: ASSQVLAGEDTQY

length: 14
size: -
J: TRBJ2-1
V: TRBV5-1
CDR3: ASSVRTGSSYNEQF

length: 12
size: -
J: TRBJ1-1
V: TRBV28
CDR3: ASSPLTGSTEAF

length: 13
size: -
J: TRBJ2-7
V: TRBV4-3
CDR3: ASSRIAGTAYEQY

length: 15
size: -
J: TRBJ2-6
V: TRBV5-1
CDR3: ASRVSGGDSGANVLT

length: 9
size: -
J: TRBJ2-1
V: TRBV7-2
CDR3: ASSADLGQF

length: 12
size: -
J: TRBJ1-6
V: TRBV7-3
CDR3: ASSLGTENSPLH

length: 14
size: -
J: TRBJ1-3
V: TRBV5-1
CDR3: ASSWEETDSGNTIY

length: 16
size: -
J: TRBJ2-2
V: TRBV7-9
CDR3: ASSPRGLAGVRTGELF

length: 12
size: -
J: TRBJ2-1
V: TRBV29-1
CDR3: SVERGNSYNEQF

length: 12
size: -
J: TRBJ2-3
V: TRBV28
CDR3: ASSGGGGTDTQY

length: 16
size: -
J: TRBJ2-2
V: TRBV11-3
CDR3: ASSFQLAGVGNTGELF

length: 12
size: -
J: TRBJ1-6
V: TRBV28
CDR3: ASSRTGGNSPLH